These 8 T cell receptor beta chains share one sample of origin, sequenced in a study of T cell changes during pregnancy in multiple sclerosis (dated by TCRdb to between 2018 and 2021). The method behind the library was the immunoSEQ multiplex PCR assay. TCRdb obtained this table from immuneACCESS and retained in-frame rearrangements with V and J assigned. These tables miss some clones; where compared with another copy, unresolved V genes account for less than half of the shortfall, and the remainder is unexplained. For this sample the table gives over 50,000 clones, of which over 80% were detected only once. The top ten clonotypes cover about 2.5% of the sample. The starting material was peripheral blood, obtained in the first trimester of pregnancy. The receptor source for this set is a female donor with multiple sclerosis, enrolled in a pregnancy study.

The chain carries TRBV5-1 and TRBJ2-3, with 9 bases fitting TRBD1. Germline V CDR1 and CDR2: SGHRS, YFSETQ. The V gene end was trimmed by 4 bases and the J gene end by 1 base; junction bases not matched to a gene: 7. The CDR3 spans 16 residues. The CDR3 here is CASSRGTGIGTDTQYF. The CDR3, as DNA: TGCGCCAGCAGCCGCGGGACAGGGATCGGCACAGATACGCAGTATTTT.

The chain recombines TRBV30 with TRBJ1-5; D is ambiguous. V lost 3 bases and J 5 bases, leaving 11 bases between the germline ends. The CDR3 spans 13 residues. CDR1 GTSNPN and CDR2 SVGIG come from the germline V gene (reference sequence). In nucleotides, the CDR3 is TGTGCCTGGAGCGGAGGAGTTGATCAGCCCCAGCATTTT. Translated, it gives CAWSGGVDQPQHF.

The J gene is TRBJ1-2, the V gene TRBV19, with 8 positions matching TRBD1. The V gene end was trimmed by 6 bases and the J gene end by 13 bases; junction bases not matched to a gene: 10. The germline V gene has CDR1 LNHDA and CDR2 SQIVND (reference sequence). This CDR3 comprises 12 residues. The CDR3 region has the DNA TGTGCCAGTAGCTATCTACAGGGGGAAGCCACCTTC. Protein product: CASSYLQGEATF.

V is TRBV10-3 and J is TRBJ2-1; 8 bases fit TRBD2. The V and J ends lost 3 bases and 8 bases, in that order; junction bases with no gene match: 9. Germline V gene data show CDR1 as ENHRY and CDR2 as SYGVKD. CDR3 size: 15 residues. The CDR3, as DNA: TGTGCCATCAGTGATACTAGCGGTGGAGGCTATGAGCAGTTCTTC. This sequence encodes CAISDTSGGGYEQFF.

The chain combines TRBV7-2 with TRBJ2-5; D possibly corresponds to TRBD2 (5 bases). V lost 3 bases to trimming and J lost 5 bases, with 19 bases between them. The CDR3 covers 16 residues. Germline V gene sequence: CDR1 SGHTA, CDR2 FQGNSA. The CDR3 nucleotides read TGTGCCAGCAGCTTGTCTAGCTCACTGAGGAAGGAGACCCAGTACTTC. Translating gives CASSLSSSLRKETQYF.

V usage is TRBV7-2 and J usage is TRBJ1-2; tentatively, D is TRBD1 (6 bases). CDR1 SGHTA and CDR2 FQGNSA come from the germline V gene. Trimming took 0 bases from V and 7 from J, leaving 15 bases between them. CDR3 length: 15 amino acids. The CDR3 DNA reads as TGTGCCAGCAGCTTAGCCGGCAGGGAGGGGGGTGGCTACACCTTC. Protein sequence: CASSLAGREGGGYTF.

The genes are TRBV6-5 and TRBJ1-2; tentative D call: TRBD1 (6 bases). This CDR3 has 15 residues. Trimming pared 0 bases from V and 6 bases from J, leaving 14 bases between. Germline V gene lookup returns CDR1 MNHEY and CDR2 SVGAGI. CDR3 DNA sequence: TGTGCCAGCAGTTACTCCTATAAACAGGGTAATGGCTACACCTTC. Protein sequence: CASSYSYKQGNGYTF.

The genes are TRBV7-9 and TRBJ2-1; 11 nucleotides match TRBD2. The CDR3 covers 13 residues. V shed 7 bases and J 8 bases; nucleotides not matched to a gene: 4. The V gene's germline CDR1 is SEHNR and CDR2 FQNEAQ (reference sequence). The CDR3 region is CASKLAGAYEQFF. Here the CDR3 DNA reads TGTGCCAGCAAACTAGCGGGAGCCTATGAGCAGTTCTTC.